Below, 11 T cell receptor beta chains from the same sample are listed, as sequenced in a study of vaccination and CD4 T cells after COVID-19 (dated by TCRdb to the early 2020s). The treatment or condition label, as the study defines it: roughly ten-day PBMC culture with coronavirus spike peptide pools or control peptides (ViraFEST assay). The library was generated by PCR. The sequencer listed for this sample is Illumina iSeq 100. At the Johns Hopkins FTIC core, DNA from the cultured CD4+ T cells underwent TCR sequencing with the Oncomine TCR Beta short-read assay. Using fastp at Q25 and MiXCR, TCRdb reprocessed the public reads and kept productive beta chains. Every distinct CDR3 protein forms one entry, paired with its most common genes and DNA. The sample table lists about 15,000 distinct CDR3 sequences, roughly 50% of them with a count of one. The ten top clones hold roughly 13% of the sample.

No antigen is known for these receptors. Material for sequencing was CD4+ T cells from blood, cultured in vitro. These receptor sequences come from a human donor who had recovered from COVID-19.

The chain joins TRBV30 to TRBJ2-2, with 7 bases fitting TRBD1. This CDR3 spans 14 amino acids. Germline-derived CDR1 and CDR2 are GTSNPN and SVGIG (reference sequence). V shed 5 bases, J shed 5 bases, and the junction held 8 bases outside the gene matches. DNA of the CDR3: TGTGCCTGGGATCCGACAGGGAAGACCGGGGAGCTGTTTTTT. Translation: CAWDPTGKTGELFF.

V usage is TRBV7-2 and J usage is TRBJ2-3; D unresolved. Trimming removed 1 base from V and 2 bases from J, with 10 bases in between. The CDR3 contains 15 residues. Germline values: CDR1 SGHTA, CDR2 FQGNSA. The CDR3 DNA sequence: TGTGCCAGCAGCTTAGGGTCGACCCCCACAGATACGCAGTATTTT. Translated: CASSLGSTPTDTQYF. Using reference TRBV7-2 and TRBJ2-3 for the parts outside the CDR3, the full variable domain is GAGVSQSPSNKVTEKGKDVELRCDPISGHTALYWYRQSLGQGLEFLIYFQGNSAPDKSGLPSDRFSAERTGGSVSTLTIQRTQQEDSAVYLCASSLGSTPTDTQYFGPGTRLTVL.

This CDR3 is CASSYSMGEAFF. CDR3 sequence (DNA): TGTGCCAGCAGTTACTCGATGGGTGAAGCTTTCTTT. The rearrangement uses TRBV6-2 or TRBV6-3 and TRBJ1-1, with D uncertain. The V gene lost 0 bases and the J gene lost 7 bases, with 6 bases spanning the gap. CDR1 and CDR2 from the germline V gene are MNHEY and SVGEGT. CDR3 size: 12 residues.

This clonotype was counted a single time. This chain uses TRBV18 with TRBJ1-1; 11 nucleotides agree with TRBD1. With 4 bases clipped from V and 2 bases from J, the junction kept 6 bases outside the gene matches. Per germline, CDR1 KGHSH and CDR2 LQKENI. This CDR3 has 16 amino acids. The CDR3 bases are TGTGCCAGCTCACGAGGACAGGGGGCTACTAACACTGAAGCTTTCTTT. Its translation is CASSRGQGATNTEAFF.

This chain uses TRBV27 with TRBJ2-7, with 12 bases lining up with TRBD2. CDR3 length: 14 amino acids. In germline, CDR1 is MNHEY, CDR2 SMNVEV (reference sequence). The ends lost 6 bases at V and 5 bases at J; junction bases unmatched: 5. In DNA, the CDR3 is TGTGCCAGCAGAAGACTAGCGGGAGACCACGAGCAGTACTTC. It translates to CASRRLAGDHEQYF.

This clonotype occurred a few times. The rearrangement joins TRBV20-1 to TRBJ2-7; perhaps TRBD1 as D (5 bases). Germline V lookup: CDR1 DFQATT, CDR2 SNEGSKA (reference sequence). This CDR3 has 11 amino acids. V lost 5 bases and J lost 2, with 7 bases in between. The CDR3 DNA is TGCAGTGCTGGACACGCCTACGAGCAGTACTTC. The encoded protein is CSAGHAYEQYF.

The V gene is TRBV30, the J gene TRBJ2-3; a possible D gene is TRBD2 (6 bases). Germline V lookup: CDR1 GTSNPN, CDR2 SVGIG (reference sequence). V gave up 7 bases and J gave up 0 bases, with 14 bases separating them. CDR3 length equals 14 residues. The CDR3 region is CASLRGTSTDTQYF. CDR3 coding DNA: TGTGCCTCCCTGCGCGGGACTAGCACAGATACGCAGTATTTT.

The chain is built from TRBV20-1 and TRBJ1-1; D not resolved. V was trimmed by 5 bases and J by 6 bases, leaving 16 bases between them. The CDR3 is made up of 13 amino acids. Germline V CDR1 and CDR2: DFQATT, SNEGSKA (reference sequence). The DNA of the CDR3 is TGCAGTGCTGGACCGGGAGGATACCCTGAAGCTTTCTTT. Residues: CSAGPGGYPEAFF.

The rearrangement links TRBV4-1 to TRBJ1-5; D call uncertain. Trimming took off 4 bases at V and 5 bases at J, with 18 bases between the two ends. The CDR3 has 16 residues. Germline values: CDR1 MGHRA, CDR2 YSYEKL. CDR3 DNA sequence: TGCGCCAGCAGCCCCTGGCAGGCTCCAGCGGATCAGCCCCAGCATTTT. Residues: CASSPWQAPADQPQHF.

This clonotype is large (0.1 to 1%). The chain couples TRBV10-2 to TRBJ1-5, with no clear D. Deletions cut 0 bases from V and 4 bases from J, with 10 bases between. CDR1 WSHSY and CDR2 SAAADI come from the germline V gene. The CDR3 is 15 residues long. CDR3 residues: CASSESSGGNQPQHF. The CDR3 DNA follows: TGCGCCAGCAGTGAGTCTAGCGGCGGAAATCAGCCCCAGCATTTT.

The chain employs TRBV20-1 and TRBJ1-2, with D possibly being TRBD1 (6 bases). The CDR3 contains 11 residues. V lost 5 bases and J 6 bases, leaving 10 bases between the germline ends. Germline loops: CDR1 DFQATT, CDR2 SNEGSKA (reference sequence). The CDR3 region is CSAERGNGYTF. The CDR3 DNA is TGCAGTGCTGAAAGGGGGAATGGCTACACCTTC.